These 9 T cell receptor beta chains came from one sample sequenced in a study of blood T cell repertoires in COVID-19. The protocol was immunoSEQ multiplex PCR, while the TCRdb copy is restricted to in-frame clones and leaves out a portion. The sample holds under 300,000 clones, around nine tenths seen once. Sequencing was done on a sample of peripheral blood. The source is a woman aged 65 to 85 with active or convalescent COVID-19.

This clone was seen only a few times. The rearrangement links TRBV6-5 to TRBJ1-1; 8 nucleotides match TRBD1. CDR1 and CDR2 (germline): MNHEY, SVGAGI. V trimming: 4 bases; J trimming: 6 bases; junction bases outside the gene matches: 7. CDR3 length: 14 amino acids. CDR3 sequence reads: CASSFQGAGAEAFF. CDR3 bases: TGTGCCAGCAGTTTCCAGGGGGCGGGGGCTGAAGCTTTCTTT.

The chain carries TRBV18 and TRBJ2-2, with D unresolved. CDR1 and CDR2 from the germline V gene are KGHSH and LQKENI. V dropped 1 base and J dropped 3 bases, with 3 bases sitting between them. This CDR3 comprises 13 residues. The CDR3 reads CASSPRDTGELFF. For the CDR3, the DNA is TGTGCCAGCTCACCACGAGACACCGGGGAGCTGTTTTTT.

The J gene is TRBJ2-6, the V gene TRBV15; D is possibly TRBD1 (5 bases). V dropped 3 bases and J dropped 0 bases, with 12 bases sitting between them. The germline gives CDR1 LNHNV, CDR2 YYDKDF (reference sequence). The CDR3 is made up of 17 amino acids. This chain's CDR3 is CATSRGQGRSGANVLTF. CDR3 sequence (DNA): TGTGCCACCAGCAGGGGGCAGGGCCGCTCTGGGGCCAACGTCCTGACTTTC.

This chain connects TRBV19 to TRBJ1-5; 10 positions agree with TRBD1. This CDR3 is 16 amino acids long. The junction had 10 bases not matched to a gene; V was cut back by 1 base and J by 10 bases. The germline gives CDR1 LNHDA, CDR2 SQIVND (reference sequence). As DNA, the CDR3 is TGTGCCAGTAGTATAGGCCGGGACAGGGGATCTCAACCCCAGCATTTT. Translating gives CASSIGRDRGSQPQHF.

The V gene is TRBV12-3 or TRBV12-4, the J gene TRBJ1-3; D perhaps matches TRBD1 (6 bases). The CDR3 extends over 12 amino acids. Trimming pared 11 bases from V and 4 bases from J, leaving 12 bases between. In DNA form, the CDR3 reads TGTGCCGGACGGACAGCCGGAAACACCATATATTTT. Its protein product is CAGRTAGNTIYF.

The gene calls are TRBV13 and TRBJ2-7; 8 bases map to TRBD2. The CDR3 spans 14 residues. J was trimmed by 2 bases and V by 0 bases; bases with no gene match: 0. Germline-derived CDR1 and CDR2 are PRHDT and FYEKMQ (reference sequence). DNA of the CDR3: TGTGCCAGCAGCTTAGGCGGGGGGGCCTACGAGCAGTACTTC. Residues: CASSLGGGAYEQYF.

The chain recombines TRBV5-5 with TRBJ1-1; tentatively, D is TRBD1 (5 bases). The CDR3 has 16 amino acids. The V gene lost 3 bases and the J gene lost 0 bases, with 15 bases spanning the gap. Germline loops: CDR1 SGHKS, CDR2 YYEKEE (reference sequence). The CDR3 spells CASSSMDPRVNTEAFF. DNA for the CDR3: TGTGCCAGCAGCTCCATGGACCCCAGGGTGAACACTGAAGCTTTCTTT.

The chain's CDR3 is CASTRGATNEQFF. CDR3 bases: TGTGCCAGCACCCGAGGAGCTACCAATGAGCAGTTCTTC. The chain recombines TRBV6-5 with TRBJ2-1; D unresolved. CDR1 MNHEY and CDR2 SVGAGI come from the germline V gene. The ends were cut back, 7 bases at V and 6 bases at J, with 13 bases in the middle. This CDR3 contains 13 residues.

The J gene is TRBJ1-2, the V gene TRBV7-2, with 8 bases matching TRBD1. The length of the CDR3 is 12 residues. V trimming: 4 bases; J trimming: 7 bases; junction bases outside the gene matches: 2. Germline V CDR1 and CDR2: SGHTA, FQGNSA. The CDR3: CASSSGQGGYTF. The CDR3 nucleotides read TGTGCCAGCAGCTCTGGACAGGGTGGCTACACCTTC.